These T cell receptor beta chains were read from a single sample in a study of CD8 T cells in Susac syndrome. TCRdb processed the immunoSEQ multiplex PCR reads anew with MiXCR; each CDR3 protein has one entry. The profile shows around 130,000 distinct CDR3 sequences, more than 75% of them singletons. Sequences were obtained from CD8+ T cells from PBMCs. These receptors came from a human donor with multiple sclerosis. CDR3s include the opening cysteine and the closing phenylalanine or tryptophan. The D gene is left open where the match is weak. Some rows mark clone size as missing; the rest say once, few, many or name a class of expanded clone.

d_call: -; clone_size: -; j_call: TRBJ2-7; v_call: TRBV27; cdr3_nt: TGTGCCAGCAGTTTGTGGGCTAGCCACTACGAGCAGTACTTC; cdr3_aa: CASSLWASHYEQYF
d_call: TRBD2; clone_size: -; j_call: TRBJ2-5; v_call: TRBV4-3; cdr3_nt: TGCGCCAGCAGCCAACTGCTAGCGGCACAAGAGACCCAGTACTTC; cdr3_aa: CASSQLLAAQETQYF
d_call: -; clone_size: -; j_call: TRBJ2-7; v_call: TRBV23-1; cdr3_nt: TGCGCCAGCAGTCTGGGGTACGGGACCTACGAGCAGTACTTC; cdr3_aa: CASSLGYGTYEQYF
d_call: TRBD1; clone_size: few; j_call: TRBJ2-7; v_call: TRBV4-2; cdr3_nt: TGTGCCAGCAGCCAAGAAGGGGGCCCCTACGAGCAGTACTTC; cdr3_aa: CASSQEGGPYEQYF
d_call: TRBD2; clone_size: -; j_call: TRBJ2-1; v_call: TRBV27; cdr3_nt: TGTGCCAGCAGTTTATCGAGACTAGCGGGAACCGTTGAGCAGTTCTTC; cdr3_aa: CASSLSRLAGTVEQFF
d_call: TRBD1; clone_size: -; j_call: TRBJ2-2; v_call: TRBV6-5; cdr3_nt: TGTGCCAGCAGGGTGGGACAGCTGAACACCGGGGAGCTGTTTTTT; cdr3_aa: CASRVGQLNTGELFF
d_call: -; clone_size: few; j_call: TRBJ2-7; v_call: TRBV28; cdr3_nt: TGTGCCAGCAGCTTCGCTGACCTGAACGAGCAGTACTTC; cdr3_aa: CASSFADLNEQYF
d_call: -; clone_size: -; j_call: TRBJ1-6; v_call: TRBV2; cdr3_nt: TGTGCCAGCAGTGAACGTCGGGACCCGAATTCACCCCTCCACTTT; cdr3_aa: CASSERRDPNSPLHF
d_call: TRBD1; clone_size: once; j_call: TRBJ2-6; v_call: TRBV4-1; cdr3_nt: TGCGCCAGCAGCCCCGGGACAGGATACGCCGGGGCCAACGTCCTGACTTTC; cdr3_aa: CASSPGTGYAGANVLTF
d_call: -; clone_size: -; j_call: TRBJ1-1; v_call: TRBV13; cdr3_nt: TGTGCCAGCAGCTTGTGGGGGGCCGAAGCTTTCTTT; cdr3_aa: CASSLWGAEAFF
d_call: TRBD1; clone_size: -; j_call: TRBJ2-1; v_call: TRBV2; cdr3_nt: TGTGCCAGCACCACAATGGGACAGGGAGTAGATGAGCAGTTCTTC; cdr3_aa: CASTTMGQGVDEQFF
d_call: TRBD1; clone_size: once; j_call: TRBJ1-2; v_call: TRBV10-3; cdr3_nt: TGTGCCATTCTGACAGGGGGCGAAAAGTCTAACTATGGCTACACCTTC; cdr3_aa: CAILTGGEKSNYGYTF
d_call: -; clone_size: -; j_call: TRBJ2-7; v_call: TRBV4-3; cdr3_nt: TGCGCCAGCAGCCAAGATTCCACCTACGAGCAGTACTTC; cdr3_aa: CASSQDSTYEQYF
d_call: TRBD1; clone_size: -; j_call: TRBJ2-7; v_call: TRBV27; cdr3_nt: TGTGCCAGCAGTCCCAATGACAGGGGGGGGGAGCAGTACTTC; cdr3_aa: CASSPNDRGGEQYF
d_call: -; clone_size: -; j_call: TRBJ2-5; v_call: TRBV28; cdr3_nt: TGTGCCAGCAGTAGGGACCAAATGAGCCAAGAGACCCAGTACTTC; cdr3_aa: CASSRDQMSQETQYF
d_call: -; clone_size: -; j_call: TRBJ1-1; v_call: TRBV18; cdr3_nt: TGTGCCAGCTCACCACCGTGGGGGACCCCATCGAACACTGAAGCTTTCTTT; cdr3_aa: CASSPPWGTPSNTEAFF
d_call: TRBD1; clone_size: -; j_call: TRBJ1-4; v_call: TRBV7-8; cdr3_nt: TGTGCCAGCAGCTTCCTCACGACAGGGGAGAATGAAAAACTGTTTTTT; cdr3_aa: CASSFLTTGENEKLFF
d_call: -; clone_size: -; j_call: TRBJ2-1; v_call: TRBV6-5; cdr3_nt: TGTGCCAGCAGTATTGTGTTCGGGGGCAATGAGCAGTTCTTC; cdr3_aa: CASSIVFGGNEQFF
d_call: TRBD1; clone_size: -; j_call: TRBJ2-7; v_call: TRBV6-1; cdr3_nt: TGTGCCAGCAGGGGACAGGGTCGCGAGCAGTACTTC; cdr3_aa: CASRGQGREQYF
d_call: TRBD1; clone_size: -; j_call: TRBJ1-4; v_call: TRBV11-2; cdr3_nt: TGTGCCAGCAGCTTAGAGTGGGACAGGGGTGAAAAACTGTTTTTT; cdr3_aa: CASSLEWDRGEKLFF
d_call: -; clone_size: -; j_call: TRBJ2-7; v_call: TRBV29-1; cdr3_nt: TGCAGCGGACAGGTTTTCGGATACGAGCAGTACTTC; cdr3_aa: CSGQVFGYEQYF
d_call: TRBD1; clone_size: -; j_call: TRBJ2-1; v_call: TRBV6-2/TRBV6-3; cdr3_nt: TGTGCCAGCAGTTTTGGGACAGGGGAGGGGGATGAGCAGTTCTTC; cdr3_aa: CASSFGTGEGDEQFF
d_call: -; clone_size: -; j_call: TRBJ2-1; v_call: TRBV29-1; cdr3_nt: TGCAGCGTTGAAGGGGGCATTCACTCCTACAATGAGCAGTTCTTC; cdr3_aa: CSVEGGIHSYNEQFF
d_call: TRBD1; clone_size: -; j_call: TRBJ2-7; v_call: TRBV7-9; cdr3_nt: TGTGCCAGCAGTTCCGCCGGGACAGGGGGCCTGGTTGGGATCCTCGAGCAGTACTTC; cdr3_aa: CASSSAGTGGLVGILEQYF
d_call: -; clone_size: once; j_call: TRBJ2-4; v_call: TRBV11-2; cdr3_nt: TGTGCCAGCAGCTCGGCGACTGGGGGAAACATTCAGTACTTC; cdr3_aa: CASSSATGGNIQYF
d_call: -; clone_size: -; j_call: TRBJ2-3; v_call: TRBV7-6; cdr3_nt: TGTGCCAGCAGCTTACGGGGCGTCAGCGGGAGCACAGATACGCAGTATTTT; cdr3_aa: CASSLRGVSGSTDTQYF
d_call: -; clone_size: -; j_call: TRBJ1-1; v_call: TRBV29-1; cdr3_nt: TGCAGCGTTGTCTTTGGTGAAGCTTTCTTT; cdr3_aa: CSVVFGEAFF